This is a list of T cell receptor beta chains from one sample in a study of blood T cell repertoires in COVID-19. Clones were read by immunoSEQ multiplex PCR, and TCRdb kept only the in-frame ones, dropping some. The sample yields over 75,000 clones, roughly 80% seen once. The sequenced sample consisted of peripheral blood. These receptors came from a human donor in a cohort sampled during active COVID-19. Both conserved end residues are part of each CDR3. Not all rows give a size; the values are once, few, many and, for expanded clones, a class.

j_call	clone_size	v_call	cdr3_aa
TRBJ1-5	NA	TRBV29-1	CSVGTGSNQPQHF
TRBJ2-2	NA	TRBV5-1	CASSLMTGTGELFF
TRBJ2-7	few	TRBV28	CASKVGGGVNEQYF
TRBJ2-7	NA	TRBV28	CASSFNLFIGTGYEQYF
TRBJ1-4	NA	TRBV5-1	CASSATLTNEKLFF
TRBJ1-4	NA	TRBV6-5	CASSYARGTNEKLFF
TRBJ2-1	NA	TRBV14	CASSNFPGQEGGNEQFF
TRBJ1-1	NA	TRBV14	CASSQDWRTWDTEAFF
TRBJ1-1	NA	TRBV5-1	CASNKGIQADLNTEAFF
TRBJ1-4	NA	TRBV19	CASSILGANEKLFF
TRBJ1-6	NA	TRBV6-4	CASSEQGVNSPLHF
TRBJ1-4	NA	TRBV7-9	CASSSRTGTGEKLFF
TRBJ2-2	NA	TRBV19	CASSILGVVSTGELFF
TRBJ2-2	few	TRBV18	CASSPRQNTGELFF
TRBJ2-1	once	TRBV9	CASAKGDPQSYNEQFF
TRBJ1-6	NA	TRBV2	CASTSLTYNSPLHF
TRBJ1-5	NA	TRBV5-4	CASSKDRDPYQPQHF
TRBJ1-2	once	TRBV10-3	CAISESGQGLGYTF
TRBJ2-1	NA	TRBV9	CASSVDPPGRAGGPREQFF
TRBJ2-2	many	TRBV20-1	CSASVAGGPRTGELFF
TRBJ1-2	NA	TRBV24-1	CATSDLRGDYGYTF
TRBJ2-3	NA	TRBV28	CASGTGGWIF
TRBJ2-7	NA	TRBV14	CASSQGGLRRYEQYF
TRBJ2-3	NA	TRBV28	CASSSPGLAGRNTQYF
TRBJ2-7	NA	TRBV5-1	CASKKTGAYEQYF
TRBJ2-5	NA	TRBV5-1	CASSLTGAVQETQYF
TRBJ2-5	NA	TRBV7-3	CASSLFGGEETQYF
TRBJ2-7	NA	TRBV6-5	CACGVRDRGSYEQYF
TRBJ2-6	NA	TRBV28	CASRLSGANVLTF
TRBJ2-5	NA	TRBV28	CASRGPGAGETQYF
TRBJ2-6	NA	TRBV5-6	CASREQGPASGANVLTF
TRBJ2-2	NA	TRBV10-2	CASKPSGTATGELFF
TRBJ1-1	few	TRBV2	CASSEATGRNTEAFF
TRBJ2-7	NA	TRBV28	CASSFGSSFEQYF
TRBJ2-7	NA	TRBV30	CAWTPGQGRDEQYF
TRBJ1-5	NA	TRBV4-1	CASSQEGVPYSNQPQHF
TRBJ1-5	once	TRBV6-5	CASSYATGDQPQHF
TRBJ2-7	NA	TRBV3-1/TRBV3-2	CASSHIRGRAYSYEQYF
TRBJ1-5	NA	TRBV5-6	CASSQGSNQPQHF
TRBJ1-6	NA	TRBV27	CASRGNYNSPLHF
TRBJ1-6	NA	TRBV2	CASSYQTGRDSPLHF
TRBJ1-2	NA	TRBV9	CASSANDRVYGYTF
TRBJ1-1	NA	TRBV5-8	CASSLPRVTEAFF
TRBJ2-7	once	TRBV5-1	CASSSSSGGRVYEQYF
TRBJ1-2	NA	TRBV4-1	CASSQDRRQGDNGYTF
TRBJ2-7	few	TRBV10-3	CAISVGTGVREQYF
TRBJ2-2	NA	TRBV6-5	CASRRTANTGELFF
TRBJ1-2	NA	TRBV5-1	CASSLVGLSGYTF
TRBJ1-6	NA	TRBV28	CASSLPSSVDLHF
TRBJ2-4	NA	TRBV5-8	CASSLWSGIQYF
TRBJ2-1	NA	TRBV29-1	CSADPGQKNNEQFF
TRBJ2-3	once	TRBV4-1	CASSRESGRDTQYF
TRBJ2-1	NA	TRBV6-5	CASSTLTSTQQFF
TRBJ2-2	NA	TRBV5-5	CASSRTSGRAPGELFF
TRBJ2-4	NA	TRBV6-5	CASSPSGQGNIQYF
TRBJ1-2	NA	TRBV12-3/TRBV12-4	CASSQSGGNGYTF
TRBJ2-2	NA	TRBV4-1	CASSQDRGGWDTGELFF
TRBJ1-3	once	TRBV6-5	CASSVGFSGNTIYF
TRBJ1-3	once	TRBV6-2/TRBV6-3	CASSSPGQGSSGNTIYF
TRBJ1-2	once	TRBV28	CASSSLTGGNYGYTF